Below are 29 T cell receptor beta chains sequenced from a single sample in a study of T cell changes during pregnancy in multiple sclerosis. Repertoires were generated with immunoSEQ multiplex PCR, while TCRdb's copy carries only in-frame clones and drops some. Among some 42,000 clones listed, about 85% were seen once. This sample comprised CD4+ T cells from peripheral blood mononuclear cells, obtained after pregnancy. The receptors stem from a female donor with multiple sclerosis, enrolled in a pregnancy study.

The chain combines TRBV5-1 with TRBJ2-5, with 9 bases aligning to TRBD2. Germline lookup yields CDR1 SGHRS and CDR2 YFSETQ. J was trimmed by 5 bases and V by 4 bases; bases with no gene match: 12. The CDR3 has 16 residues. CDR3 residues: CASSPRASGAWETQYF. CDR3 bases: TGCGCCAGCAGCCCGAGAGCTAGCGGGGCTTGGGAGACCCAGTACTTC. Looking up the rest from reference TRBV5-1 and TRBJ2-5 gives the full variable domain: KAGVTQTPRYLIKTRGQQVTLSCSPISGHRSVSWYQQTPGQGLQFLFEYFSETQRNKGNFPGRFSGRQFSNSRSEMNVSTLELGDSALYLCASSPRASGAWETQYFGPGTRLLVL.

The V gene is TRBV2, the J gene TRBJ2-5; D is possibly TRBD1 (5 bases). CDR1 and CDR2 from the germline V gene are SNHLY and FYNNEI. The CDR3 consists of 12 residues. The ends were cut back, 3 bases at V and 4 bases at J, with 6 bases in the middle. The CDR3 spells CASSDQGETQYF. CDR3 in DNA: TGTGCCAGCAGTGATCAGGGAGAGACCCAGTACTTC.

J is TRBJ2-7 and V is TRBV11-2; D is uncertain. The length of the CDR3 is 13 residues. Deletions cut 0 bases from V and 6 bases from J, with 9 bases between. Germline values: CDR1 SGHAT, CDR2 FQNNGV. The CDR3 loop reads CASSLDWQVEQYF. The CDR3 DNA reads as TGTGCCAGCAGCTTAGATTGGCAGGTCGAGCAGTACTTC.

This sequence joins TRBV7-9 and TRBJ1-2; D may be TRBD1 (5 bases). Deletions cut 4 bases from V and 0 bases from J, with 9 bases between. CDR3 size: 14 residues. The germline V gene has CDR1 SEHNR and CDR2 FQNEAQ (reference sequence). CDR3 amino acids: CASSYPGANYGYTF. In DNA form, the CDR3 reads TGTGCCAGCAGCTACCCGGGGGCTAACTATGGCTACACCTTC.

This chain connects TRBV28 to TRBJ2-7; 11 nucleotides line up with TRBD1. The CDR3 totals 17 residues. CDR1 and CDR2 from the germline V gene are MDHEN and SYDVKM. Germline trimming cut 4 bases from V and 1 base from J; bases unmatched to any gene: 9. As DNA, the CDR3 is TGTGCCAGCAGTTATATAGTCGGACAGGGGGCGTCCTACGAGCAGTACTTC. This encodes CASSYIVGQGASYEQYF.

CDR3 sequence reads: CASSLDRADGYTF. CDR3 DNA: TGTGCCAGCTCACTTGACAGGGCGGATGGCTACACCTTC. This chain joins TRBV18 and TRBJ1-2; TRBD1 matches 7 bases. In germline, CDR1 is KGHSH, CDR2 LQKENI. J was trimmed by 6 bases and V by 4 bases; bases with no gene match: 5. This CDR3 is built from 13 residues.

This sequence joins TRBV7-9 and TRBJ2-2; no firm D call. Germline CDR1 SEHNR, CDR2 FQNEAQ (reference sequence). The CDR3 runs to 13 residues. The V gene lost 7 bases and the J gene lost 3 bases, with 9 bases spanning the gap. The CDR3 sequence: CASTNFDTGELFF. The CDR3 region has the DNA TGTGCCAGCACCAATTTTGACACCGGGGAGCTGTTTTTT.

This clone was observed once. The gene calls are TRBV11-2 and TRBJ2-4, with TRBD1 as a possible D gene (6 bases). The V gene lost 4 bases and the J gene lost 8 bases, with 24 bases spanning the gap. There are 17 residues in the CDR3. The germline V gene has CDR1 SGHAT and CDR2 FQNNGV. The CDR3 DNA is TGTGCCAGCAGCTCCTCGTGGACAGTCCCCACCGGGGACATTCAGTACTTC. As protein: CASSSSWTVPTGDIQYF.

This clone was found once. J is TRBJ2-3 and V is TRBV7-8, with 8 positions matching TRBD1. The V and J ends lost 5 bases and 3 bases, in that order; junction bases with no gene match: 10. Germline V gene lookup returns CDR1 SGHVS and CDR2 FQNEAQ. This CDR3 has 16 residues. The CDR3 DNA is TGTGCCAGCAGCCCCGCAGGGGGCGCGTGGACAGATACGCAGTATTTT. Translated: CASSPAGGAWTDTQYF.

J is TRBJ1-3 and V is TRBV19; 8 nucleotides match TRBD1. J lost 1 base, V lost 9 bases, and 2 bases had no gene match. The CDR3 totals 13 residues. Germline V gene data show CDR1 as LNHDA and CDR2 as SQIVND (reference sequence). The CDR3 spells CASGDRSGNTIYF. In DNA, the CDR3 is TGTGCCAGCGGGGACAGGTCTGGAAACACCATATATTTT.

The chain recombines TRBV5-1 with TRBJ2-5; possible D gene TRBD1, 5 bases. Looked up from germline, CDR1 is SGHRS and CDR2 is YFSETQ. The CDR3 runs to 14 residues. Trimming removed 1 base at V and 4 bases at J, with 11 bases between. CDR3 residues: CASSLSQGGETQYF. The CDR3 DNA is TGCGCCAGCAGCTTGAGCCAGGGTGGAGAGACCCAGTACTTC.

The J gene is TRBJ1-2, the V gene TRBV6-5, with a weak D call TRBD1 (6 bases). This CDR3 region has 14 residues. V was cut by 2 bases and J by 4 bases, with 11 bases left in between. Germline-derived CDR1 and CDR2 are MNHEY and SVGAGI. The CDR3 DNA reads TGTGCCAGCAGTTACGCGGGGGCGCGCTATGGCTACACCTTC. It encodes CASSYAGARYGYTF.

This rearrangement joins TRBV5-6 to TRBJ1-2, with 9 positions matching TRBD1. CDR1 and CDR2 from the germline V gene are SGHDT and YYEEEE. The trim removed 4 bases at V and 2 bases at J, leaving 6 bases unmatched. The CDR3 extends over 15 amino acids. The CDR3, as DNA: TGTGCCAGCAGCGAAGCCGGGACAGGGAACTATGGCTACACCTTC. Translation gives CASSEAGTGNYGYTF.

This chain connects TRBV7-2 to TRBJ2-7; the D gene is possibly TRBD2 (7 bases). Germline V gene lookup returns CDR1 SGHTA and CDR2 FQGNSA. Trimming stripped 6 bases from V and 7 bases from J, with 22 bases between. CDR3 length equals 15 residues. DNA of the CDR3: TGTGCCAGCAGTTCCTCGAGAGGGGGGGCCGAGGAGCAGTACTTC. This codes for CASSSSRGGAEEQYF.

The chain is built from TRBV2 and TRBJ2-1, with TRBD1 matching 9 bases. This CDR3 is built from 13 residues. Germline V gene sequence: CDR1 SNHLY, CDR2 FYNNEI. Here the CDR3 DNA reads TGTCGAGAGGGGACAGGGTCACTCGATGAGCAGTTCTTC. Translating gives CREGTGSLDEQFF. The full variable domain, with the rest looked up from reference TRBV2 and TRBJ2-1, is EPEVTQTPSHQVTQMGQEVILRCVPISNHLYFYWYRQILGQKVEFLVSFYNNEISEKSEIFDDQFSVERPDGSNFTLKIRSTKLEDSAMYFCREGTGSLDEQFFGPGTRLTVL.

The chain has TRBV29-1 and TRBJ1-4; no definite D call. This CDR3 has 13 residues. Looked up from germline, CDR1 is SQVTM and CDR2 is ANQGSEA. The V end lost 7 bases, the J end lost 0 bases, and 9 bases lay between the germline ends. Written as DNA, the CDR3 is TGCAGCGGGCAGACTACAACTAATGAAAAACTGTTTTTT. Protein: CSGQTTTNEKLFF.

The chain couples TRBV7-2 to TRBJ2-3; possibly TRBD2 for D (5 bases). Trimming removed 1 base from V and 7 bases from J, with 12 bases in between. The CDR3 totals 14 residues. The germline CDR1 and CDR2 sequences are SGHTA and FQGNSA. CDR3 coding DNA: TGTGCCAGCAGCTTAGAACTAGTGGGCTATACGCAGTATTTT. Its protein is CASSLELVGYTQYF.

The rearrangement joins TRBV5-5 to TRBJ2-2, with D hard to call. Trimming took 5 bases from V and 3 from J, leaving 8 bases between them. The CDR3 is made up of 13 amino acids. CDR1 and CDR2 (germline): SGHKS, YYEKEE (reference sequence). In nucleotides, the CDR3 is TGTGCCAGCAGTCCAGGTCACACCGGGGAGCTGTTTTTT. Its protein product is CASSPGHTGELFF.

This clone has only one observation. The V gene is TRBV28, the J gene TRBJ2-3; possible D gene TRBD1, 5 bases. The CDR3 contains 13 residues. Per germline, CDR1 MDHEN and CDR2 SYDVKM. Trimming removed 6 bases from V and 4 bases from J, with 11 bases in between. The CDR3 loop reads CASRETDADTQYF. The CDR3 region has the DNA TGTGCCAGCAGGGAGACAGACGCAGATACGCAGTATTTT.

This clone has more than one count but fewer than ten. This sequence joins TRBV5-1 and TRBJ1-1; TRBD1 matches at 9 bases. V shed 4 bases and J 4 bases; nucleotides not matched to a gene: 8. Germline CDR1 SGHRS, CDR2 YFSETQ. This CDR3 region has 15 residues. The CDR3 nucleotides are TGCGCCAGCAGCATCATCGACAGGGGGAGCACTGAAGCTTTCTTT. The encoded protein is CASSIIDRGSTEAFF.

As DNA, the CDR3 is TGCGCCAGCAGCCAAGTTGGGACAGGGAGCTTAGCCAAAAACATTCAGTACTTC. Protein sequence: CASSQVGTGSLAKNIQYF. The rearrangement uses TRBV4-3 and TRBJ2-4, with TRBD1 matching over 9 bases. V lost 1 base to trimming and J lost 0 bases; unmatched junction nucleotides: 7. The length of the CDR3 is 18 residues. Germline V gene sequence: CDR1 LGHNA, CDR2 YSLEER.

The chain uses TRBV6-6 and TRBJ2-7; 8 bases line up with TRBD1. CDR3 length: 14 residues. Germline V gene sequence: CDR1 MNHNY, CDR2 SVGAGI (reference sequence). Trimming cost V 0 bases and J 7 bases; bases outside gene matches: 5. The CDR3 region has the DNA TGTGCCAGCAGTTACTCGACAGGGGATAGAGAGCAGTACTTC. It codes for CASSYSTGDREQYF.

The genes are TRBV2 and TRBJ1-2; no clear D gene. The CDR3 is 13 residues long. In germline, CDR1 is SNHLY, CDR2 FYNNEI. V was cut by 4 bases and J by 4 bases, with 10 bases left in between. The CDR3 spells CASSASEGYGYTF. The CDR3 coding sequence is TGTGCCAGCAGTGCCTCCGAGGGCTATGGCTACACCTTC.

The rearrangement uses TRBV28 and TRBJ1-4, with 9 bases fitting TRBD1. In germline, CDR1 is MDHEN, CDR2 SYDVKM. The CDR3 sequence is 14 residues long. After removal of 7 bases from V and 6 bases from J, the junction contained 6 bases not matched to a gene. CDR3 bases: TGTGCCAGCACCCGGACAGGGGTTTATGAAAAACTGTTTTTT. Protein sequence: CASTRTGVYEKLFF.

J is TRBJ2-3 and V is TRBV11-2, with TRBD2 matching over 9 bases. CDR1 SGHAT and CDR2 FQNNGV come from the germline V gene. Trimming cost V 4 bases and J 0 bases; bases outside gene matches: 5. The CDR3 extends over 16 amino acids. The CDR3: CASSSRAGGSTDTQYF. CDR3 DNA: TGTGCCAGCAGCTCCAGAGCGGGGGGAAGCACAGATACGCAGTATTTT.

The chain uses TRBV7-9 and TRBJ1-1; possible D gene TRBD1, 6 bases. The CDR3 consists of 17 residues. CDR1 SEHNR and CDR2 FQNEAQ come from the germline V gene (reference sequence). The V end lost 3 bases, the J end lost 0 bases, and 17 bases lay between the germline ends. CDR3 in DNA: TGTGCCAGCAGCTTCTTGATCGGACAGACCGTGAACACTGAAGCTTTCTTT. The encoded protein is CASSFLIGQTVNTEAFF. Full variable domain (rest looked up from reference TRBV7-9 and TRBJ1-1): DTGVSQNPRHKITKRGQNVTFRCDPISEHNRLYWYRQTLGQGPEFLTYFQNEAQLEKSRLLSDRFSAERPKGSFSTLEIQRTEQGDSAMYLCASSFLIGQTVNTEAFFGQGTRLTVV.

The rearrangement joins TRBV6-5 to TRBJ2-7; no firm D call. The germline V and J ends were trimmed by 2 bases and 4 bases, with 3 bases remaining between them. This CDR3 is built from 11 residues. CDR1 is MNHEY, CDR2 SVGAGI, per germline. The CDR3: CASSYRYEQYF. CDR3 sequence (DNA): TGTGCCAGCAGTTACCGTTACGAGCAGTACTTC.

This chain joins TRBV30 and TRBJ2-1; tentatively, D is TRBD1 (6 bases). Looked up from germline, CDR1 is GTSNPN and CDR2 is SVGIG (reference sequence). This CDR3 has 13 residues. Between the trimmed V and J ends, which lost 2 bases and 9 bases, there was a span of 14 bases. CDR3 loop: CAWSQGGWGEQFF. CDR3 in DNA: TGTGCCTGGAGTCAAGGGGGTTGGGGTGAGCAGTTCTTC.

This chain joins TRBV18 and TRBJ2-2; TRBD1 agrees at 9 bases. The V and J ends lost 4 bases and 3 bases, in that order; junction bases with no gene match: 9. Germline CDR1 reads KGHSH; CDR2 reads LQKENI. CDR3 length equals 17 residues. In DNA, the CDR3 is TGTGCCAGCTCACTTTACCGGGACAGGGTAGACACCGGGGAGCTGTTTTTT. Encoded protein: CASSLYRDRVDTGELFF.